This TCR beta chain was recorded in a study of blood T cell repertoires in COVID-19. The overall study: Collection of acute and convalescent COVID-19 samples took place in the United States, Italy and Spain. Sources were T cells, B-cell-depleted T cells, or PBMCs; the material itself was cDNA or gDNA.

The age range of participants was 18 to 89 years, with residence in under 25 US areas. The CDR3 covers 13 residues. Trimming shortened V by 9 bases and J by 4 bases, and 15 bases separated the two germline ends. Germline CDR1 is LNHDA and CDR2 is SQIVND (reference sequence). Profiling relied on immunoSEQ multiplex PCR, and the TCRdb table lists in-frame clones only, not all of them. Altogether fewer than 500,000 clones are present, over 75% being singletons, with the ten largest covering 0.9% to 1%. The chain employs TRBV19 and TRBJ1-1; TRBD1 is a possible D gene (6 bases). This receptor was identified in a woman aged 25 to 39 with acute COVID-19. The sequenced sample consisted of PBMCs or T cells enriched from blood (not recorded which). The CDR3 DNA is TGTGCCAGCCCAGCCCCCAGGGGCACTGAAGCTTTCTTT. Translating gives CASPAPRGTEAFF. Complete variable domain (other parts from reference TRBV19 and TRBJ1-1): DGGITQSPKYLFRKEGQNVTLSCEQNLNHDAMYWYRQDPGQGLRLIYYSQIVNDFQKGDIAEGYSVSREKKESFPLTVTSAQKNPTAFYLCASPAPRGTEAFFGQGTRLTVV.